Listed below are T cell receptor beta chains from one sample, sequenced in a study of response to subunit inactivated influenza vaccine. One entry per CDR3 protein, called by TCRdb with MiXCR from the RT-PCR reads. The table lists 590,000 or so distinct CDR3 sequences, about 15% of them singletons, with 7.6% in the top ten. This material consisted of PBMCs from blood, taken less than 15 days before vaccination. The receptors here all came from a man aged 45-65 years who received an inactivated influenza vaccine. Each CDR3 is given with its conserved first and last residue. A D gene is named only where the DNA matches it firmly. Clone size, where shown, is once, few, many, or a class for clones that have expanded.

CDR3nt: TGTGCCAGCAGCCTCCCCTCCGGGACTAGCGGGGGCCGTTACGAGACCCAGTACTTC; CDR3aa: CASSLPSGTSGGRYETQYF; abundance: -; d_gene: TRBD2; v_gene: TRBV6-2/TRBV6-3; j_gene: TRBJ2-5
CDR3nt: TGCGCCAGCAGCCAAGATACTAGCGGGGGAGGAGAGACCCAGTACTTC; CDR3aa: CASSQDTSGGGETQYF; abundance: few; d_gene: TRBD2; v_gene: TRBV4-3; j_gene: TRBJ2-5
CDR3nt: TGCGCCAGCAGCCTCCAAACCGGGACTGGCTATGGCTACACCTTC; CDR3aa: CASSLQTGTGYGYTF; abundance: -; d_gene: -; v_gene: TRBV4-3; j_gene: TRBJ1-2
CDR3nt: TGCGCCAGCAGCTTGGGGACAGATCGGCCCACTGAAGCTTTCTTT; CDR3aa: CASSLGTDRPTEAFF; abundance: many; d_gene: -; v_gene: TRBV5-1; j_gene: TRBJ1-1
CDR3nt: TGTGCCAGCTCACCCGGACACGGGATCACTGAAGCTTTCTTT; CDR3aa: CASSPGHGITEAFF; abundance: -; d_gene: -; v_gene: TRBV18; j_gene: TRBJ1-1
CDR3nt: TGCGCCAGCAGCTTGGCACCGGGGTCGGAGACCCAGTACTTC; CDR3aa: CASSLAPGSETQYF; abundance: -; d_gene: -; v_gene: TRBV5-1; j_gene: TRBJ2-5
CDR3nt: TGTGCCAGCAGCCAAGTCGACAGTCTAGGAGAGACCCAGTACTTC; CDR3aa: CASSQVDSLGETQYF; abundance: -; d_gene: -; v_gene: TRBV14; j_gene: TRBJ2-5
CDR3nt: TGCAGTGCTAGAAAACCGGGACAGGGCCTCCATGAGCAGTTCTTC; CDR3aa: CSARKPGQGLHEQFF; abundance: few; d_gene: TRBD1; v_gene: TRBV20-1; j_gene: TRBJ2-1
CDR3nt: TGCGCCAGCAGCCAAGATCCGGTCCTTCGGGAGACCCAGTACTTC; CDR3aa: CASSQDPVLRETQYF; abundance: few; d_gene: -; v_gene: TRBV4-1; j_gene: TRBJ2-5
CDR3nt: TGTGCCAGCAGCTTTTCTCCAAGGGAGTCCTACAATGAGCAGTTCTTC; CDR3aa: CASSFSPRESYNEQFF; abundance: -; d_gene: -; v_gene: TRBV9; j_gene: TRBJ2-1
CDR3nt: TGTGCCAGCAGAAGTACGACAGGGAGGACCCAAGAGACCCAGTACTTC; CDR3aa: CASRSTTGRTQETQYF; abundance: -; d_gene: -; v_gene: TRBV12-3/TRBV12-4; j_gene: TRBJ2-5
CDR3nt: TGCGCCAGCAGCTTGGAGGTGGGAGGGAACAATGAGCAGTTCTTC; CDR3aa: CASSLEVGGNNEQFF; abundance: many; d_gene: TRBD2; v_gene: TRBV5-1; j_gene: TRBJ2-1
CDR3nt: TGCAGTGCTGGTGTAACAGGGGGCTACGAGCAGTACTTC; CDR3aa: CSAGVTGGYEQYF; abundance: few; d_gene: TRBD1; v_gene: TRBV20-1; j_gene: TRBJ2-7
CDR3nt: TGTGCCAGCAGTGATTGGGGGGGAGGAGAGACCCAGTACTTC; CDR3aa: CASSDWGGGETQYF; abundance: -; d_gene: TRBD2; v_gene: TRBV25-1; j_gene: TRBJ2-5
CDR3nt: TGTGCCAGCAGCTTTTCCGACAGGGAGAGGTACACCGGGGAGCTGTTTTTT; CDR3aa: CASSFSDRERYTGELFF; abundance: -; d_gene: TRBD1; v_gene: TRBV11-2; j_gene: TRBJ2-2
CDR3nt: TGCGCCAGCAGCTTCAGGGACCCGCGCTCTTACAATGAGCAGTTCTTC; CDR3aa: CASSFRDPRSYNEQFF; abundance: few; d_gene: -; v_gene: TRBV5-1; j_gene: TRBJ2-1